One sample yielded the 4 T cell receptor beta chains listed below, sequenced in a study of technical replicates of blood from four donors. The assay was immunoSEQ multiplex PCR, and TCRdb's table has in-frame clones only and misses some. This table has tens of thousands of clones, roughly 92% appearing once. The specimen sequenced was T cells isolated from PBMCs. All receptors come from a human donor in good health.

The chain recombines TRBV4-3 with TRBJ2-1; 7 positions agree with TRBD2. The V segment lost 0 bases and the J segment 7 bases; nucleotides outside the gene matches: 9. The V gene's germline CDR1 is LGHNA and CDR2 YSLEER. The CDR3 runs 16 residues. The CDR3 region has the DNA TGCGCCAGCAGCCAAGATGGGCTAGCGGATTCAAATGAGCAGTTCTTC. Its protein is CASSQDGLADSNEQFF.

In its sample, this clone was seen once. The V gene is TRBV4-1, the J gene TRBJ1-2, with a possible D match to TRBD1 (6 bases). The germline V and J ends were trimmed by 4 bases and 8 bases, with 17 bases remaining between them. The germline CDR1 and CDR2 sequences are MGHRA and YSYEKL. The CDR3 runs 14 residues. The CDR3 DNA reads TGCGCCAGCAGCCTTACCGCAGGGGCTCACGGCTACACCTTC. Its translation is CASSLTAGAHGYTF.

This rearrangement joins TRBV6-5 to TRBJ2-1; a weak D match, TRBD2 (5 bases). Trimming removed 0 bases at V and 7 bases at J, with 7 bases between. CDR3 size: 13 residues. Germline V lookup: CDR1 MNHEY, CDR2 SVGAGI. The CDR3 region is CASSYSRGNEQFF. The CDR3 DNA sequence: TGTGCCAGCAGTTACTCGAGAGGGAATGAGCAGTTCTTC.

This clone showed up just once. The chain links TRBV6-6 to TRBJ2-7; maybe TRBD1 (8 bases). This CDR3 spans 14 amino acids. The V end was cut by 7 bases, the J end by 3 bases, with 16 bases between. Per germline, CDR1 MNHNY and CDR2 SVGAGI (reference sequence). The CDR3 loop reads CASTQTGGDYEQYF. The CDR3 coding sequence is TGTGCCAGCACCCAAACAGGGGGGGACTACGAGCAGTACTTC.